The 9 T cell receptor beta chains listed next were all sequenced from one sample in a study of T cell responses to AZD1222 COVID-19 vaccine. The protocol was immunoSEQ multiplex PCR, while the TCRdb copy is restricted to in-frame clones and leaves out a portion. The sample includes more than 120,000 clones, approximately 90% seen only once; the top ten take 9% to 9.5%. The specimen comprised peripheral blood, sampled 28 days after the second AZD1222 dose. The receptors derive from an adult who received the AZD1222 COVID-19 vaccine.

The chain recombines TRBV3-1 (or the pseudogene TRBV3-2) with TRBJ1-5; no clear D. Between the trimmed V and J ends, which lost 2 bases and 9 bases, there was a span of 11 bases. Germline V gene lookup returns CDR1 LGHDT and CDR2 YNNKEL (reference sequence). CDR3 length: 13 amino acids. The CDR3 region is CASSQRYEGPQHF. CDR3 sequence (DNA): TGTGCCAGCAGCCAACGTTATGAGGGGCCCCAGCATTTT.

The chain couples TRBV7-9 to TRBJ1-4, with 8 bases matching TRBD1. The CDR3 extends over 14 amino acids. Unmatched junction bases numbered 6, after V lost 5 bases and J lost 7 bases. CDR1 and CDR2 (germline): SEHNR, FQNEAQ (reference sequence). CDR3 bases: TGTGCCAGCAGCGACGGCGGACAGGGTGAAAAACTGTTTTTT. It yields the protein CASSDGGQGEKLFF.

V gene TRBV7-9 combines with J gene TRBJ1-2; D remains unclear. Germline CDR1 reads SEHNR; CDR2 reads FQNEAQ (reference sequence). The CDR3 is 16 residues long. V gave up 5 bases and J gave up 8 bases, with 24 bases separating them. CDR3 region: CASSIGSGLVLGGYTF. The CDR3, as DNA: TGTGCCAGCAGCATCGGGTCAGGTTTAGTACTAGGCGGCTACACCTTC.

The chain carries TRBV28 and TRBJ1-1; D is unclear. Trimming stripped 5 bases from V and 1 base from J, with 11 bases between. The CDR3 has 14 amino acids. Germline V gene sequence: CDR1 MDHEN, CDR2 SYDVKM. The CDR3 reads CASSLYDKNTEAFF. The CDR3 region has the DNA TGTGCCAGCAGTCTTTACGACAAGAACACTGAAGCTTTCTTT.

This chain uses TRBV7-2 with TRBJ2-1; D gene uncertain. The CDR3 consists of 13 residues. V was pared by 5 bases and J by 8 bases, with 13 bases between. CDR1 is SGHTA, CDR2 FQGNSA, per germline. Here the CDR3 DNA reads TGTGCCAGCAGCCCGTCGCAAGGTTATGAGCAGTTCTTC. It translates to CASSPSQGYEQFF. Combining the CDR3 with reference TRBV7-2 and TRBJ2-1 gives the whole variable domain GAGVSQSPSNKVTEKGKDVELRCDPISGHTALYWYRQSLGQGLEFLIYFQGNSAPDKSGLPSDRFSAERTGGSVSTLTIQRTQQEDSAVYLCASSPSQGYEQFFGPGTRLTVL.

The V call is TRBV3-1 (or the pseudogene TRBV3-2), the J call TRBJ1-3, with 11 bases aligning to TRBD1. CDR1 is LGHDT, CDR2 YNNKEL, per germline (reference sequence). The CDR3 is 17 amino acids. V trimming: 4 bases; J trimming: 3 bases; junction bases outside the gene matches: 8. CDR3 region: CASSRLGGTGGGNTIYF. Written as DNA, the CDR3 is TGTGCCAGCAGCCGACTTGGCGGGACAGGGGGTGGAAACACCATATATTTT.

This clone came up once. The chain employs TRBV12-3 or TRBV12-4 and TRBJ1-2, with D uncertain. The CDR3 sequence is 13 residues long. Trimming left V 3 bases short and J 5 bases short, with 10 bases between. The CDR3 DNA reads as TGTGCCAGCAGTTTGCACCTCAAGTATGGCTACACCTTC. Translated: CASSLHLKYGYTF.

The V call is TRBV7-8, the J call TRBJ2-3; tentatively, D is TRBD1 or TRBD2 (5 bases each). CDR1 is SGHVS and CDR2 is FQNEAQ in the germline V gene. The CDR3 is 16 residues long. Trimming took 3 bases from V and 3 from J, leaving 16 bases between them. This CDR3 reads CASSFRDLLSTDTQYF. In DNA, the CDR3 is TGTGCCAGCAGCTTTAGGGACCTATTATCGACAGATACGCAGTATTTT. Full variable domain (remainder filled in from reference TRBV7-8 and TRBJ2-3): GAGVSQSPRYKVAKRGQDVALRCDPISGHVSLFWYQQALGQGPEFLTYFQNEAQLDKSGLPSDRFFAERPEGSVSTLKIQRTQQEDSAVYLCASSFRDLLSTDTQYFGPGTRLTVL.

This clone is judged medium-sized. J is TRBJ2-3 and V is TRBV27; tentatively, D is TRBD1 or TRBD2 (5 bases each). The CDR3 spans 15 residues. The germline gives CDR1 MNHEY, CDR2 SMNVEV (reference sequence). V lost 5 bases and J lost 0, with 12 bases in between. The DNA for the CDR3 is TGTGCCAGCAGTCCTAACCGGGACAGCACAGATACGCAGTATTTT. It codes for CASSPNRDSTDTQYF.